This T cell receptor (beta chain) was sequenced in a study of blood T cell repertoires in COVID-19. Overall study: COVID-19 samples from acute and convalescent phases originated in the United States, Italy and Spain. Sources were T cells, B-cell-depleted T cells, or PBMCs; the material itself was cDNA or gDNA.

Sequencing was performed with immunoSEQ multiplex PCR; in TCRdb, only in-frame clones are kept and a portion is missing. Found here are under 250,000 clones, 88% of them singletons; the top ten hold about 2.5%. This CDR3 spans 16 amino acids. Germline CDR1 reads MDHEN; CDR2 reads SYDVKM. The V and J ends lost 8 bases and 0 bases respectively, with 20 bases between them. The clonotype was recovered from a woman in her sixties with acute or convalescent COVID-19. This rearrangement joins TRBV28 to TRBJ2-7; possibly TRBD1 for D (5 bases). The sequencing sample was made of peripheral blood. For the CDR3, the DNA is TGTGCCAGCTACACAGCTTACAGGAAAGTCTCCTACGAGCAGTACTTC. Translating it yields CASYTAYRKVSYEQYF.